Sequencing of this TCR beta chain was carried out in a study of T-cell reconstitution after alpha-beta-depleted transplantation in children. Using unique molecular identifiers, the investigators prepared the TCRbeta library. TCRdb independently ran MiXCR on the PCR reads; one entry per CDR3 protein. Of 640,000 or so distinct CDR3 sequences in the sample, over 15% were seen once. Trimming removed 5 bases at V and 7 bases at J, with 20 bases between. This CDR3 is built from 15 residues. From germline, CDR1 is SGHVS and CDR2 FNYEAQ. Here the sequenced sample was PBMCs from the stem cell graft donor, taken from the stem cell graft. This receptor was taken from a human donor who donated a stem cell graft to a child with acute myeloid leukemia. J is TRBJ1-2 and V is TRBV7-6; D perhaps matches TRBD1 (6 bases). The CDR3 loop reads CASSTTSGGASGYTF. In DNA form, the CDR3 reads TGTGCCAGCAGCACAACCTCCGGGGGGGCAAGTGGCTACACCTTC.